One and the same sample provided the 3 T cell receptor beta chains below, sequenced in a study of graft-versus-host responses after intestinal transplantation. The authors processed graft tissue to release intraepithelial and lamina propria lymphocytes. Data came from immunoSEQ multiplex PCR; TCRdb stores just in-frame clones and leaves some out. The sample has some 66,000 clones; around 90% are singletons. This material consisted of ileum tissue, taken about 350 days after transplant. The source is a human patient who received an intestinal transplant, so some T cells may come from the graft donor.

This sequence joins TRBV9 and TRBJ2-7; weak D call: TRBD2 (5 bases). The CDR3 length is 14 residues. The V end was cut by 0 bases, the J end by 4 bases, with 11 bases between. Per the germline V gene, CDR1 is SGDLS and CDR2 is YYNGEE. The CDR3 sequence is CASSVEEGAYEQYF. CDR3 DNA: TGTGCCAGCAGCGTAGAAGAGGGCGCTTACGAGCAGTACTTC.

This chain joins TRBV7-2 and TRBJ2-5; D unclear. The DNA end lines up better with TRBJ2-7; the J call may be wrong. This CDR3 has 13 residues. Germline lookup yields CDR1 SGHTA and CDR2 FQGNSA. The CDR3 DNA reads TGTGCCAGCAGCACACCAGGAGCATACGAGCAGTACTTC. Translated, it gives CASSTPGAYEQYF.

A remark on this clone: One end of the junction fails to match germline, which may point to a read error. This chain uses TRBV19 with TRBJ2-3; a possible D gene is TRBD2 (6 bases). Germline CDR1 LNHDA, CDR2 SQIVND (reference sequence). This CDR3 has 12 amino acids. The CDR3 coding sequence is TGTGCCAGTAGTCAATACCGGGACTCGCCCAAGTTT. Amino acid sequence: CASSQYRDSPKF. Full variable domain (rest looked up from reference TRBV19 and TRBJ2-3): DGGITQSPKYLFRKEGQNVTLSCEQNLNHDAMYWYRQDPGQGLRLIYYSQIVNDFQKGDIAEGYSVSREKKESFPLTVTSAQKNPTAFYLCASSQYRDSPKFGPGTRLTVL.